A selection of T cell receptor beta chains follows, all from one sample in a study of vaccination effects on CD4 cells after COVID-19. These TCRs are of unknown antigen specificity. Only in-frame clones appear in the TCRdb table, and some are missing; sequencing was by immunoSEQ multiplex PCR. This table has about 80,000 clones, roughly 73% appearing once. Sequenced material: CD4+ T cells from PBMCs cultured with HCoV-OC43 spike peptides, taken after COVID-19 vaccination. The receptors come from a human donor who received a COVID-19 vaccine. The CDR3 runs from the conserved cysteine through the conserved F or W. The order of the fields is clone size, J gene, V gene, D gene, CDR3 DNA, CDR3 protein. The D gene is left open where the match is weak. The size field is filled for only some rows; it gives once, few, many or a size class.

>-|TRBJ1-4|TRBV14|TRBD1
TGTGCCAGCAGCCAAGTTCTCCGGGACAGGCTCGCAACTAATGAAAAACTGTTTTTT
CASSQVLRDRLATNEKLFF
>-|TRBJ1-6|TRBV6-6|-
TGTGCCAGCAGTTTGGAATCTAGCTCCTATAATTCACCCCTCCACTTT
CASSLESSSYNSPLHF
>-|TRBJ1-1|TRBV5-4|-
TGTGCCAGCAGCCCCTTGGGTCCTTCAGCGAACACTGAAGCTTTCTTT
CASSPLGPSANTEAFF
>-|TRBJ1-4|TRBV2|-
TGTGCCAGCCAGTCCAGTTTTAATGAAAAACTGTTTTTT
CASQSSFNEKLFF
>-|TRBJ1-3|TRBV4-1|-
TGCGCCAGCAGCCCGTTAGGAAGCAGTTCTGGAAACACCATATATTTT
CASSPLGSSSGNTIYF
>-|TRBJ2-2|TRBV7-3|-
TGTGCCAGCAGCACCCAAGGGGGACTAAACACCGGGGAGCTGTTTTTT
CASSTQGGLNTGELFF
>-|TRBJ2-5|TRBV4-2|TRBD1
TGTGCCAGCAGCACCCGGACAGGGGTGCAGACCCAGTACTTC
CASSTRTGVQTQYF
>-|TRBJ1-2|TRBV12-3/TRBV12-4|-
TGTGCCATCCTCACAGGAAGTTTAGACAAACACACCTTC
CAILTGSLDKHTF
>once|TRBJ1-2|TRBV6-5|-
TGTGCCAGCAGCCGGGACGCCTTGAATAACTATGGCTACACCTTC
CASSRDALNNYGYTF
>-|TRBJ1-1|TRBV29-1|TRBD1
TGCAGCATCGGGACAGGGGGCACTGAAGCTTTCTTT
CSIGTGGTEAFF